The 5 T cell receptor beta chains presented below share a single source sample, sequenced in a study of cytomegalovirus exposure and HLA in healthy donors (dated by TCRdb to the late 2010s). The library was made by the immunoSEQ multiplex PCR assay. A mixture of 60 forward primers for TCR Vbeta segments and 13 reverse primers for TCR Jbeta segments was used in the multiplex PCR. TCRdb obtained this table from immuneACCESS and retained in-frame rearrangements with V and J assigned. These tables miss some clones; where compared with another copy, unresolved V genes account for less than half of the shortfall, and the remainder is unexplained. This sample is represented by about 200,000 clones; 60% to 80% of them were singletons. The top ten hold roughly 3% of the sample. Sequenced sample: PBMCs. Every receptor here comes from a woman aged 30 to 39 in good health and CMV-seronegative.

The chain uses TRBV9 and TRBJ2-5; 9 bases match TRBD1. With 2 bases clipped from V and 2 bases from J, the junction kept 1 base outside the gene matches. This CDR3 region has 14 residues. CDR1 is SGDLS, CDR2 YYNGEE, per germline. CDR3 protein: CASSVTGGQETQYF. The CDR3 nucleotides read TGTGCCAGCAGCGTGACAGGGGGGCAAGAGACCCAGTACTTC.

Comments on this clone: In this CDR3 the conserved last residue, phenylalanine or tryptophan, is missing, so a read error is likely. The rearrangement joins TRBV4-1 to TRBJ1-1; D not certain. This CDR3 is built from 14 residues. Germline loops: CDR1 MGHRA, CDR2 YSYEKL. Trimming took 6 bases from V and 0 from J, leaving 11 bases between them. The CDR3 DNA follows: TGCGCCAGCAGACGGACGGGGATGAACACTGAAGCTTTCCTT. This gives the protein CASRRTGMNTEAFL.

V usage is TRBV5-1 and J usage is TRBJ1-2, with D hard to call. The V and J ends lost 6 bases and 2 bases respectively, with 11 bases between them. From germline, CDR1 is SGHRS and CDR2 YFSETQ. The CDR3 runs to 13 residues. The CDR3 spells CASNPGSNYGYTF. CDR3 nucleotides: TGCGCCAGCAACCCAGGATCCAACTATGGCTACACCTTC.

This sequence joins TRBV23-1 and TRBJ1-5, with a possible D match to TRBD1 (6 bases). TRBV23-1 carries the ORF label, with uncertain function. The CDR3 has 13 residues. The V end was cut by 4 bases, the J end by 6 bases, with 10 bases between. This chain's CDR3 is CASSRRGFQPQHF. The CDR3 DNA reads TGCGCCAGCAGTCGCAGGGGCTTTCAGCCCCAGCATTTT.

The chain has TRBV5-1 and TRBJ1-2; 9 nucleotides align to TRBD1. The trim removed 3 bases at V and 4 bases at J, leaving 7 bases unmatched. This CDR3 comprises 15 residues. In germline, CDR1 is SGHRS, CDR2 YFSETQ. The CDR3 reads CASSWGDREAYGYTF. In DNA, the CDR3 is TGCGCCAGCAGCTGGGGGGACAGGGAGGCCTATGGCTACACCTTC.